This TCR beta chain originates from a study of blood T cell repertoires in COVID-19. Looking at the study overall: The study drew acute and convalescent COVID-19 samples from the United States, Italy and Spain. The cDNA or gDNA used as material had been derived from T cells, B-cell-depleted T cells, or PBMCs.

This CDR3 is 18 amino acids long. The germline gives CDR1 SNHLY, CDR2 FYNNEI. V was pared by 4 bases and J by 0 bases, with 19 bases between. Authors' analysis steps: Reference gene primer amplification in the assay estimated nucleated cell counts. Profiled with immunoSEQ multiplex PCR; TCRdb holds only in-frame clones, not every one. The V and J calls and clone size come from that table; D and trimming were worked out from the DNA. The data show about 150,000 clones, over 75% seen once. This clone was counted a few times. Seattle's cohort entered during active infection and was followed longitudinally.

This chain connects TRBV2 to TRBJ1-3; no firm D call. Input material: peripheral blood. This sequence originates from a man in his fifties or sixties with COVID-19, enrolled during active disease. This CDR3 is CASSVAGQAGSSGNTIYF. The CDR3 DNA follows: TGTGCCAGCAGTGTAGCTGGGCAGGCCGGGAGCTCTGGAAACACCATATATTTT.